These 31 T cell receptor beta chains share one sample of origin, sequenced in a study of blood T cell repertoires in COVID-19. The protocol was immunoSEQ multiplex PCR, while the TCRdb copy is restricted to in-frame clones and leaves out a portion. The table records 100,000 to 150,000 clones, around three quarters of them present only once. The sample consisted of peripheral blood. These receptors were obtained from a man aged 40-55 years with active or convalescent COVID-19.

The chain links TRBV15 to TRBJ1-4; possibly TRBD1 for D (6 bases). CDR1 is LNHNV and CDR2 is YYDKDF in the germline V gene (reference sequence). This CDR3 region has 16 residues. V lost 0 bases and J lost 8, with 16 bases in between. CDR3 coding DNA: TGTGCCACCAGCAGAGATCGGGGGGCGGGGGGCGAAAAACTGTTTTTT. It encodes CATSRDRGAGGEKLFF.

The rearrangement uses TRBV4-3 and TRBJ1-2, with 7 nucleotides matching TRBD1. The CDR3 runs to 14 residues. From germline, CDR1 is LGHNA and CDR2 YSLEER. V lost 1 base to trimming and J lost 8 bases; unmatched junction nucleotides: 7. The CDR3, as DNA: TGCGCCAGCAGCCAAGGAGGACAGGCCTACGGCTACACCTTC. Amino acid sequence: CASSQGGQAYGYTF.

This clone was counted a few times. The chain has TRBV28 and TRBJ1-1; D call uncertain. Per germline, CDR1 MDHEN and CDR2 SYDVKM. CDR3 length: 11 amino acids. The V end lost 6 bases, the J end lost 8 bases, and 10 bases lay between the germline ends. CDR3 sequence reads: CASRAGREAFF. CDR3 DNA sequence: TGTGCCAGCAGGGCAGGCAGGGAAGCTTTCTTT.

Comment on this clone: A junction end diverges from the germline sequence, so it may reflect a read error. CDR3 amino acids: CASISPPGQGAGFRGHTF. The CDR3, as DNA: TGTGCCAGCATCTCCCCCCCGGGGCAGGGGGCCGGTTTCCGTGGCCACACCTTC. The chain joins TRBV28 to TRBJ1-2; the match to TRBD1 covers 8 bases. The CDR3 runs 18 residues. Germline assignment: CDR1 MDHEN and CDR2 SYDVKM.

The J gene is TRBJ2-1, the V gene TRBV3-1 (or the pseudogene TRBV3-2), with TRBD1 as a possible D gene (5 bases). Trimming stripped 1 base from V and 3 bases from J, with 10 bases between. The CDR3 consists of 15 residues. Germline values: CDR1 LGHDT, CDR2 YNNKEL (reference sequence). For the CDR3, the DNA is TGTGCCAGCAGCCAAGGAAGGACACTCTACAATGAGCAGTTCTTC. Residues: CASSQGRTLYNEQFF.

V usage is TRBV5-8 and J usage is TRBJ1-2, with D perhaps matching TRBD1 (5 bases). Per germline, CDR1 SGHTS and CDR2 YDEGEE. This CDR3 is 14 amino acids long. V lost 4 bases and J 3 bases, leaving 13 bases between the germline ends. This chain's CDR3 is CASSPDSNYYGYTF. The CDR3 DNA is TGTGCCAGCAGCCCAGACAGCAACTACTATGGCTACACCTTC.

The J gene is TRBJ1-6, the V gene TRBV2; TRBD1 agrees at 8 bases. Germline-derived CDR1 and CDR2 are SNHLY and FYNNEI. The junction had 9 bases not matched to a gene; V was cut back by 2 bases and J by 15 bases. The CDR3 spans 14 residues. CDR3 in DNA: TGTGCCAGCAGTGAACAGTTGACAGGGGCCCTCCTCCACTTT. This gives the protein CASSEQLTGALLHF. Full variable domain (remainder filled in from reference TRBV2 and TRBJ1-6): EPEVTQTPSHQVTQMGQEVILRCVPISNHLYFYWYRQILGQKVEFLVSFYNNEISEKSEIFDDQFSVERPDGSNFTLKIRSTKLEDSAMYFCASSEQLTGALLHFGNGTRLTVT.

V and J are TRBV28 and TRBJ2-3; D perhaps matches TRBD2 (6 bases). CDR3 length: 13 residues. Germline V gene data show CDR1 as MDHEN and CDR2 as SYDVKM. Trimming cost V 3 bases and J 5 bases, with 9 bases left between them. CDR3 sequence: CASSLGGVDTQYF. CDR3 bases: TGTGCCAGCAGTTTGGGGGGAGTAGATACGCAGTATTTT. Variable domain in full (rest from reference TRBV28 and TRBJ2-3): DVKVTQSSRYLVKRTGEKVFLECVQDMDHENMFWYRQDPGLGLRLIYFSYDVKMKEKGDIPEGYSVSREKKERFSLILESASTNQTSMYLCASSLGGVDTQYFGPGTRLTVL.

The table lists this clone with a few counts. The chain joins TRBV4-3 to TRBJ1-1; D is unresolved. Looked up from germline, CDR1 is LGHNA and CDR2 is YSLEER. V lost 0 bases to trimming and J lost 2 bases, with 13 bases between them. This CDR3 is 16 amino acids long. The CDR3 nucleotides read TGCGCCAGCAGCCAAGATCATAGCACAACAAACACTGAAGCTTTCTTT. Translation gives CASSQDHSTTNTEAFF.

The chain couples TRBV27 to TRBJ1-3, with TRBD1 as a possible D gene (5 bases). CDR1 and CDR2 from the germline V gene are MNHEY and SMNVEV (reference sequence). The CDR3 contains 15 residues. Trimming took off 3 bases at V and 0 bases at J, with 9 bases between the two ends. CDR3 region: CASSLEGSSGNTIYF. CDR3 bases: TGTGCCAGCAGTTTGGAGGGGTCCTCTGGAAACACCATATATTTT.

In DNA form, the CDR3 reads TGTGCCAGAAGCAATTCGGACTTGGCGAACTACAATGAGCAGTTCTTC. Its translation is CARSNSDLANYNEQFF. V gene TRBV5-3 combines with J gene TRBJ2-1; TRBD2 might be the D (5 bases). TRBV5-3 is sorted into the ORF group, with uncertain function. This CDR3 is built from 16 residues. The germline V and J ends were trimmed by 4 bases and 3 bases, with 17 bases remaining between them.

V usage is TRBV30 and J usage is TRBJ1-6; 7 bases match TRBD1. The CDR3 covers 13 residues. J was trimmed by 8 bases and V by 4 bases; bases with no gene match: 5. Germline V gene data show CDR1 as GTSNPN and CDR2 as SVGIG (reference sequence). Written as DNA, the CDR3 is TGTGCCTGGACGGGACAGTCGTATTCACCCCTCCACTTT. This gives the protein CAWTGQSYSPLHF.

The genes are TRBV6-5 and TRBJ1-4, with 7 nucleotides matching TRBD1. The germline gives CDR1 MNHEY, CDR2 SVGAGI. J lost 6 bases, V lost 3 bases, and 7 bases had no gene match. The length of the CDR3 is 15 residues. The CDR3 protein is CASSYRTGGDEKLFF. CDR3 bases: TGTGCCAGCAGTTATAGGACAGGCGGCGATGAAAAACTGTTTTTT.

This chain uses TRBV27 with TRBJ1-5; maybe TRBD1 (5 bases). The germline V gene encodes CDR1 MNHEY and CDR2 SMNVEV (reference sequence). V was clipped by 4 bases and J by 6 bases, with 13 bases between them. The CDR3 loop spans 14 amino acids. CDR3 nucleotide sequence: TGTGCCAGCAGTTATCAGGGTGTGGGTCAGCCCCAGCATTTT. Its protein is CASSYQGVGQPQHF.

The V gene is TRBV27, the J gene TRBJ2-1, with D possibly being TRBD1 (6 bases). The CDR3 is 15 amino acids. The germline V gene encodes CDR1 MNHEY and CDR2 SMNVEV (reference sequence). With 4 bases removed from V and 2 bases from J, the gap between germline ends came to 12 bases. The CDR3 protein is CASSSVDRTYNEQFF. The DNA of the CDR3 is TGTGCCAGCAGTTCCGTCGACAGGACCTACAATGAGCAGTTCTTC.

The chain combines TRBV2 with TRBJ1-6; possibly TRBD1 for D (5 bases). V was shortened by 5 bases and J by 9 bases, with 14 bases between the two germline ends. This CDR3 comprises 14 residues. The V gene's germline CDR1 is SNHLY and CDR2 FYNNEI. CDR3 sequence: CASSPKGHLSPLHF. As DNA, the CDR3 is TGTGCCAGCAGTCCCAAAGGACACCTTTCACCCCTCCACTTT.

This clone turned up a few times. V and J are TRBV28 and TRBJ2-7, with TRBD1 as a possible D gene (6 bases). The germline CDR1 and CDR2 sequences are MDHEN and SYDVKM. The CDR3 spans 15 residues. V was clipped by 3 bases and J by 6 bases, with 18 bases between them. The CDR3 DNA reads as TGTGCCAGCAGTTTGCAAGGACAGCGTCGGCCCGAGCAGTACTTC. It specifies CASSLQGQRRPEQYF.

The rearrangement joins TRBV24-1 to TRBJ1-4; 7 nucleotides align to TRBD1. V was clipped by 5 bases and J by 15 bases; unmatched bases: 8. There are 12 residues in the CDR3. In germline, CDR1 is KGHDR, CDR2 SFDVKD. The CDR3 is CATSGADRELFF. The DNA for the CDR3 is TGTGCCACCAGTGGCGCCGACAGGGAATTGTTTTTT.

The rearrangement uses TRBV19 and TRBJ1-5, with no clear D. The CDR3 is 14 amino acids. Germline V lookup: CDR1 LNHDA, CDR2 SQIVND (reference sequence). The V end lost 6 bases, the J end lost 1 base, and 10 bases lay between the germline ends. The CDR3: CASRWRESNQPQHF. The CDR3 bases are TGTGCCAGTAGGTGGAGGGAGAGCAATCAGCCCCAGCATTTT.

The chain carries TRBV6-4 and TRBJ2-3; 10 positions match TRBD2. Germline CDR1 and CDR2: MRHNA and SNTAGT. Trimming cost V 4 bases and J 3 bases; bases outside gene matches: 4. CDR3 length: 15 amino acids. The CDR3 sequence is CASSAGTSDTDTQYF. The CDR3 bases are TGTGCCAGCAGTGCCGGGACTAGCGATACAGATACGCAGTATTTT.

This chain joins TRBV5-1 and TRBJ2-2, with D uncertain. The V gene lost 4 bases and the J gene lost 5 bases, with 15 bases spanning the gap. Germline V gene lookup returns CDR1 SGHRS and CDR2 YFSETQ. This CDR3 contains 15 residues. The chain's CDR3 is CASSPGERRTGELFF. CDR3 nucleotide sequence: TGCGCCAGCAGCCCCGGAGAGAGGCGAACCGGGGAGCTGTTTTTT.

The rearrangement links TRBV15 to TRBJ2-7; the D gene is possibly TRBD2 (6 bases). Germline CDR1 and CDR2: LNHNV and YYDKDF (reference sequence). This CDR3 region has 15 residues. The V and J ends lost 1 base and 2 bases respectively, with 12 bases between them. The CDR3 DNA reads TGTGCCACCAGCAGAGGGGCCAGCGGGCCCTACGAGCAGTACTTC. Residues: CATSRGASGPYEQYF. Supplemented by reference TRBV15 and TRBJ2-7, the full variable domain reads DAMVIQNPRYQVTQFGKPVTLSCSQTLNHNVMYWYQQKSSQAPKLLFHYYDKDFNNEADTPDNFQSRRPNTSFCFLDIRSPGLGDTAMYLCATSRGASGPYEQYFGPGTRLTVT.

To note about this clone: The identical CDR3 is also encoded by other nucleotide sequences in the sample. The chain couples TRBV27 to TRBJ1-2; the match to TRBD1 covers 8 bases. This CDR3 is built from 13 residues. Trimming took 5 bases from V and 2 from J; bases not matched to a gene: 1. In germline, CDR1 is MNHEY, CDR2 SMNVEV (reference sequence). In nucleotides, the CDR3 is TGTGCCAGCAGTCGGACAGGGAACTATGGCTACACCTTC. This codes for CASSRTGNYGYTF.

CDR3 in amino acids: CASSPPAGTNTGELFF. The CDR3 DNA reads as TGTGCCAGCAGCCCGCCAGCGGGAACGAACACCGGGGAGCTGTTTTTT. This sequence joins TRBV4-2 and TRBJ2-2, with 7 bases matching TRBD2. Germline V gene lookup returns CDR1 LGHNA and CDR2 YNFKEQ. The CDR3 length is 16 residues. V gave up 4 bases and J gave up 0 bases; unmatched junction bases: 5.

The genes are TRBV28 and TRBJ1-2; no firm D call. V was clipped by 5 bases and J by 0 bases, with 16 bases between them. The CDR3 consists of 16 residues. Germline lookup yields CDR1 MDHEN and CDR2 SYDVKM. The CDR3 DNA is TGTGCCAGCAGTCGGAGAGGAGGACCCTCTAACTATGGCTACACCTTC. Translation: CASSRRGGPSNYGYTF.

This clone was detected only once. The chain recombines TRBV9 with TRBJ1-1; D perhaps matches TRBD1 (6 bases). V shed 2 bases and J shed 0 bases, with 11 bases lying between them. Per the germline V gene, CDR1 is SGDLS and CDR2 is YYNGEE. CDR3 length equals 15 residues. The DNA for the CDR3 is TGTGCCAGCAGCGTTGGCGACAGGATGAACACTGAAGCTTTCTTT. Protein: CASSVGDRMNTEAFF.

The chain employs TRBV24-1 and TRBJ2-1; TRBD1 matches at 7 bases. The length of the CDR3 is 16 residues. The V segment lost 9 bases and the J segment 0 bases; nucleotides outside the gene matches: 10. Germline V gives CDR1 KGHDR, CDR2 SFDVKD. CDR3: CATEGQTSTSYNEQFF. CDR3 nucleotide sequence: TGTGCCACCGAGGGACAGACGTCTACCTCCTACAATGAGCAGTTCTTC.

This rearrangement joins TRBV5-5 to TRBJ1-5; weak D call: TRBD1 (6 bases). V was clipped by 6 bases and J by 4 bases, with 14 bases between them. Per the germline V gene, CDR1 is SGHKS and CDR2 is YYEKEE (reference sequence). The CDR3 loop spans 14 amino acids. Here the CDR3 reads CASTSGQNNQPQHF. The CDR3 DNA sequence: TGTGCCAGCACCTCCGGACAGAATAATCAGCCCCAGCATTTT. Full variable domain (rest looked up from reference TRBV5-5 and TRBJ1-5): DAGVTQSPTHLIKTRGQQVTLRCSPISGHKSVSWYQQVLGQGPQFIFQYYEKEERGRGNFPDRFSARQFPNYSSELNVNALLLGDSALYLCASTSGQNNQPQHFGDGTRLSIL.

The rearrangement uses TRBV6-5 and TRBJ1-5; unclear D gene. CDR3 size: 12 residues. Germline CDR1 reads MNHEY; CDR2 reads SVGAGI. The V gene lost 8 bases and the J gene lost 6 bases, with 11 bases spanning the gap. This CDR3 reads CASGGSGQPQHF. The CDR3 region has the DNA TGTGCCAGCGGAGGGTCCGGTCAGCCCCAGCATTTT.

This clone occurred a few times. This chain uses TRBV7-2 with TRBJ1-6, with D possibly matching TRBD1 (5 bases). The CDR3 consists of 17 residues. V lost 2 bases, J lost 9 bases, and 20 bases lay in between. Germline V gene sequence: CDR1 SGHTA, CDR2 FQGNSA. The CDR3 loop reads CASSLRGKSGATSPLHF. The CDR3 coding sequence is TGTGCCAGCAGCTTAAGAGGAAAGAGTGGGGCGACTTCACCCCTCCACTTT. Complete variable domain (other parts from reference TRBV7-2 and TRBJ1-6): GAGVSQSPSNKVTEKGKDVELRCDPISGHTALYWYRQSLGQGLEFLIYFQGNSAPDKSGLPSDRFSAERTGGSVSTLTIQRTQQEDSAVYLCASSLRGKSGATSPLHFGNGTRLTVT.

This clone has only a few counts. The chain recombines TRBV27 with TRBJ1-5, with D possibly matching TRBD1 (5 bases). Trimming left V 3 bases short and J 6 bases short, with 9 bases between. There are 13 residues in the CDR3. From germline, CDR1 is MNHEY and CDR2 SMNVEV (reference sequence). CDR3 region: CASSFGGAQPQHF. For the CDR3, the DNA is TGTGCCAGCAGTTTTGGTGGGGCTCAGCCCCAGCATTTT.